This TCR beta chain was observed in a study of shared clonotypes between healthy human individuals. Deep-level settings were used for running the assay. Profiled with immunoSEQ multiplex PCR; TCRdb holds only in-frame clones, not every one. This table has around 430,000 clones, 70% to 80% appearing once. Germline CDR1 reads SGHTA; CDR2 reads FQGNSA. The V gene end was trimmed by 5 bases and the J gene end by 3 bases; junction bases not matched to a gene: 10. The CDR3 covers 16 residues. Recent vaccinations or acute infections were absent in the healthy HIV-negative adult donors. The unsorted samples had approximately 90 million PBMCs used for genomic DNA. General study points: It was only blood that was sampled, and tissue repertoires likely differ.

A note on this clone: What it recognizes is unknown.

V gene TRBV7-2 combines with J gene TRBJ2-7; 10 bases align to TRBD2. This clonotype was obtained from a woman aged 35 to 49 in good health. Some clones in this sample may be carry-over from other donors' samples. What was sequenced was PBMCs. The DNA of the CDR3 is TGTGCCAGCAGCCCTTCCCGGACTAGCGGCCTCTACGAGCAGTACTTC. Translated, it gives CASSPSRTSGLYEQYF.